Listed below are T cell receptor beta chains from one sample, sequenced in a study of post-analysis software for immune sequencing data. One entry per CDR3 protein results from TCRdb running MiXCR on the PCR reads. The sample lists 150,000 to 200,000 distinct CDR3 sequences, roughly 31% occurring once. The sample comprised blood. The receptor set was obtained from a girl between 10 and 17 years old with multiple sclerosis. CDR3s include the opening cysteine and the closing phenylalanine or tryptophan. A D gene is named only where the DNA matches it firmly. Not all rows give a size; the values are once, few, many and, for expanded clones, a class.

.,many,TRBV20-1,TRBJ1-2,CSARGRTNYGYTF,TGCAGTGCTAGGGGAAGGACTAACTATGGCTACACCTTC
.,many,TRBV7-7,TRBJ2-1,CASSQGGVGYNEQFF,TGTGCTAGCAGTCAAGGAGGGGTTGGCTACAATGAGCAGTTCTTC
TRBD1,.,TRBV5-1,TRBJ2-3,CASSLLLQGVSLGTDTQYF,TGCGCCAGCAGCTTGCTTCTACAGGGGGTTAGTTTGGGCACAGATACGCAGTATTTT
.,many,TRBV7-9,TRBJ2-1,CASSLRWESYNEQFF,TGTGCCAGCAGCTTAAGATGGGAGTCCTACAATGAGCAGTTCTTC
TRBD1,.,TRBV30,TRBJ1-2,CAWSDVDRGGGGYTF,TGTGCCTGGAGTGATGTTGACAGGGGAGGTGGTGGCTACACCTTC
.,few,TRBV20-1,TRBJ2-7,CSATKQDYEQYF,TGCAGTGCTACTAAACAGGACTACGAGCAGTACTTC
TRBD2,.,TRBV24-1,TRBJ2-3,CATSDAGGPADTQYF,TGTGCCACCAGTGATGCGGGAGGGCCTGCAGATACGCAGTATTTT
TRBD2,many,TRBV29-1,TRBJ2-7,CSVVLADSYEQYF,TGCAGCGTTGTTCTAGCGGATTCCTACGAGCAGTACTTC
.,.,TRBV19,TRBJ1-1,CTSSSYMNTEAFF,TGTACCAGTTCTTCGTACATGAACACTGAAGCTTTCTTT
.,.,TRBV3-1,TRBJ1-2,CASSPSIHNAYGYTF,TGTGCCAGCAGCCCATCCATTCATAACGCCTATGGCTACACCTTC
TRBD2,many,TRBV4-2,TRBJ2-5,CASSPGTSGRAWETQYF,TGTGCCAGCAGCCCCGGGACTAGCGGGAGGGCCTGGGAGACCCAGTACTTC
.,many,TRBV27,TRBJ1-2,CARGNQGVVRATYGYTF,TGTGCCAGGGGAAACCAAGGGGTTGTCAGGGCGACCTATGGCTACACCTTC
.,.,TRBV6-6,TRBJ2-5,CASSPGTFKEETQYF,TGTGCCAGCAGTCCCGGGACTTTCAAAGAGGAGACCCAGTACTTC
.,many,TRBV12-3/TRBV12-4,TRBJ2-1,CASSTSGERSREFF,TGTGCCAGCTCCACCTCGGGAGAGCGGAGCCGGGAGTTCTTC
.,few,TRBV29-1,TRBJ1-1,CSVERTYPMNTEAFF,TGCAGCGTTGAAAGGACGTACCCAATGAACACTGAAGCTTTCTTT
.,few,TRBV5-1,TRBJ2-1,CASSLASGVVGNEQFF,TGCGCCAGCAGCTTGGCCAGCGGCGTAGTAGGCAATGAGCAGTTCTTC
.,many,TRBV29-1,TRBJ1-2,CSVDGGVYGYTF,TGCAGCGTTGATGGGGGGGTCTATGGCTACACCTTC
TRBD2,many,TRBV4-1,TRBJ2-3,CASSQESGLADTSTDTQYF,TGCGCCAGCAGCCAAGAGTCCGGACTAGCGGATACTAGCACAGATACGCAGTATTTT
.,.,TRBV5-1,TRBJ2-1,CASSLAGDFYNEQFF,TGCGCCAGCAGCTTGGCCGGAGACTTCTACAATGAGCAGTTCTTC
.,.,TRBV6-5,TRBJ2-7,CASRLHYEQYF,TGTGCCAGCAGACTTCACTACGAGCAGTACTTC
TRBD2,.,TRBV6-2/TRBV6-3,TRBJ2-1,CASSYSPTSGIYNEQFF,TGTGCCAGCAGTTACTCCCCCACTAGCGGTATTTACAATGAGCAGTTCTTC
TRBD1,.,TRBV7-3,TRBJ1-1,CASSLQAGGNTEAFF,TGTGCCAGCAGCTTACAAGCAGGGGGTAACACTGAAGCTTTCTTT
.,.,TRBV7-9,TRBJ2-7,CAIRGPLGDEQYF,TGTGCCATACGAGGACCCCTGGGGGATGAGCAGTACTTC
TRBD1,many,TRBV28,TRBJ2-1,CASSTVIGQEKGYNEQFF,TGTGCCAGCAGCACCGTTATCGGACAGGAAAAGGGGTACAATGAGCAGTTCTTC
TRBD2,.,TRBV29-1,TRBJ2-1,CSVESGRIYNEQFF,TGCAGCGTTGAGAGCGGGAGGATCTACAATGAGCAGTTCTTC
.,many,TRBV7-3,TRBJ2-1,CASSKGGPTYNEQFF,TGTGCCAGCTCCAAAGGAGGGCCGACCTACAATGAGCAGTTCTTC
TRBD1,.,TRBV5-1,TRBJ1-1,CASNRETPTGGGTEAFF,TGCGCCAGCAACCGCGAAACCCCGACAGGGGGAGGGACTGAAGCTTTCTTT
.,many,TRBV10-3,TRBJ2-7,CAISDLYEQYF,TGTGCCATCAGTGACCTCTACGAGCAGTACTTC
.,.,TRBV20-1,TRBJ2-7,CSATRSNEQYF,TGCAGTGCTACCCGGTCGAACGAGCAGTACTTC
TRBD1,.,TRBV12-3/TRBV12-4,TRBJ1-5,CASSGRTGGRQPQHF,TGTGCCAGCAGCGGAAGGACAGGGGGCCGTCAGCCCCAGCATTTT
.,.,TRBV5-1,TRBJ2-1,CASSLFGRGGDEQFF,TGCGCCAGCTCCCTCTTCGGCAGGGGTGGCGATGAGCAGTTCTTC
.,many,TRBV28,TRBJ2-7,CASSLSFEQYF,TGTGCCAGCAGTCTGTCTTTCGAGCAGTACTTC
.,.,TRBV7-2,TRBJ2-7,CASSLKMRGRPTDEQYF,TGTGCCAGCAGCTTAAAAATGAGGGGGAGGCCAACCGACGAGCAGTACTTC
.,many,TRBV6-5,TRBJ2-3,CASSPWGERTDTQYF,TGTGCCAGCAGCCCCTGGGGGGAAAGGACAGATACGCAGTATTTT
.,many,TRBV20-1,TRBJ2-3,CSADTLGGHLTDTQYF,TGCAGTGCCGACACCTTGGGGGGACACCTTACAGATACGCAGTATTTT
.,many,TRBV15,TRBJ2-6,CATSLPRGANVLTF,TGTGCCACCAGCCTTCCCCGGGGGGCCAACGTCCTGACTTTC
.,.,TRBV14,TRBJ2-5,CASSNPRTVEETQYF,TGTGCCAGCAGCAACCCCCGGACAGTAGAAGAGACCCAGTACTTC
TRBD1,few,TRBV18,TRBJ1-2,CASSPTLTGGGYTF,TGTGCCAGCTCACCAACTCTTACAGGGGGCGGTTACACCTTC
.,.,TRBV4-2,TRBJ1-1,CASSQGSGMSTEAFF,TGTGCCAGCAGCCAAGGAAGCGGAATGAGCACTGAAGCTTTCTTT
.,few,TRBV11-1,TRBJ1-6,CASSLRYNSPLHF,TGTGCCAGCAGCTTACGGTATAATTCACCCCTCCACTTT
TRBD1,.,TRBV30,TRBJ1-6,CAWSRARDRGGLKNSPLHF,TGTGCCTGGAGTCGCGCCCGAGACAGGGGAGGTTTGAAGAATTCACCCCTCCACTTT
TRBD2,many,TRBV6-4,TRBJ2-1,CASSAVLAGGNEQFF,TGTGCCAGCAGTGCGGTTCTAGCGGGAGGGAATGAGCAGTTCTTC
.,few,TRBV3-1,TRBJ2-1,CASSQDSLKQFF,TGTGCCAGCAGCCAAGATTCCCTAAAGCAGTTCTTC
TRBD1,many,TRBV10-3,TRBJ1-2,CAISQTGEDGYTF,TGTGCCATCAGTCAGACAGGGGAGGATGGCTACACCTTC
TRBD2,.,TRBV3-1,TRBJ2-2,CASSQVAGAGELFF,TGTGCCAGCAGCCAAGTTGCGGGAGCCGGGGAGCTGTTTTTT
.,many,TRBV7-2,TRBJ2-1,CASSSFPGSGLGGNHNEQFF,TGTGCCAGCAGCTCATTCCCCGGTTCGGGGTTAGGGGGTAACCACAATGAGCAGTTCTTC
.,few,TRBV7-2,TRBJ1-6,CASSPLAGPQSPLHF,TGTGCCAGCAGCCCCCTCGCGGGCCCTCAATCACCCCTCCACTTT
.,many,TRBV5-6,TRBJ1-2,CASSLVGNGYTF,TGTGCCAGCAGCTTGGTAGGGAACGGCTACACCTTC
TRBD2,.,TRBV10-1,TRBJ2-3,CASSEVNGREGTQYF,TGCGCCAGCAGTGAGGTTAACGGGCGGGAGGGTACGCAGTATTTT
.,many,TRBV6-2/TRBV6-3,TRBJ1-2,CASEGGNNYGYTF,TGTGCCAGTGAGGGAGGGAATAACTATGGCTACACCTTC
.,few,TRBV18,TRBJ1-1,CASSPLIGTAFF,TGTGCCAGCTCACCACTCATCGGGACGGCTTTCTTT
TRBD2,many,TRBV20-1,TRBJ2-7,CSATGTSGRNEQYF,TGCAGTGCCACCGGGACTAGCGGGAGGAACGAGCAGTACTTC
TRBD1,many,TRBV20-1,TRBJ2-7,CSAPGQGGHEQYF,TGCAGTGCTCCCGGACAGGGAGGCCACGAGCAGTACTTC
.,.,TRBV20-1,TRBJ2-1,CSAHSGGGQDYEQFF,TGCAGTGCCCACTCGGGCGGGGGCCAGGACTATGAGCAGTTCTTC
TRBD2,medium-sized,TRBV7-3,TRBJ2-5,CASSAQPSGQETQYF,TGTGCCAGCAGCGCCCAACCTAGCGGGCAAGAGACCCAGTACTTC